This T cell receptor beta chain comes out of a study of Graves' ophthalmopathy and Graves' hyperthyroidism. RNA transcripts yielded amplified TCR beta CDR3 regions. Scientists carried out first-round RT-PCR using HTBI primers and then a second-round multiplex PCR. TCRdb used MiXCR to reprocess the multiplex PCR reads, holding one entry per CDR3 protein. Found here are about 740,000 distinct CDR3 sequences, 35% to 50% of them singletons; the top ten hold 44%. This CDR3 comprises 15 residues. The V segment lost 8 bases and the J segment 2 bases; nucleotides outside the gene matches: 12. Per the germline V gene, CDR1 is SEHNR and CDR2 is FQNEAQ (reference sequence).

The specimen was peripheral blood. This chain joins TRBV7-9 and TRBJ2-7, with TRBD2 matching over 7 bases. The clonotype originates from an adult man with Graves' ophthalmopathy. CDR3 in DNA: TGTGCCAGCTTAGCAGGCGGGAGAGGGACCTACGAGCAGTACTTC. It yields the protein CASLAGGRGTYEQYF. The whole variable domain, filled in from reference TRBV7-9 and TRBJ2-7, reads DTGVSQNPRHKITKRGQNVTFRCDPISEHNRLYWYRQTLGQGPEFLTYFQNEAQLEKSRLLSDRFSAERPKGSFSTLEIQRTEQGDSAMYLCASLAGGRGTYEQYFGPGTRLTVT.